The 3 T cell receptor beta chains in this list originate from one sample, sequenced in a study of vaccination and CD4 T cells after COVID-19. These TCRs' antigens remain unknown. Indicated time point: late sampling 161 to 241 days after vaccination in a few convalescent patients. Indicated treatment: roughly ten-day PBMC culture with coronavirus spike peptide pools or control peptides (ViraFEST assay). An Oncomine TCR Beta short-read assay was used to sequence the DNA from cultured CD4+ T cells. TCRdb reprocessed the PCR reads with MiXCR, giving one entry per CDR3 protein. Of about 22,000 distinct CDR3 sequences in the sample, 30% to 45% were seen once. The sequences come from CD4+ T cells from blood, cultured in vitro, collected about 7 months after SARS-CoV-2 vaccination. Receptor source: a human donor who had recovered from COVID-19.

The chain couples TRBV5-4 to TRBJ2-7; D is possibly TRBD2 (6 bases). The V end was cut by 0 bases, the J end by 2 bases, with 12 bases between. Germline-derived CDR1 and CDR2 are SGHNT and YYREEE (reference sequence). This CDR3 contains 15 residues. The CDR3 DNA reads as TGTGCCAGCAGCTTGGCCGGGGGACTCACCTACGAGCAGTACTTC. Protein product: CASSLAGGLTYEQYF. Full variable domain (outside the CDR3, taken from reference TRBV5-4 and TRBJ2-7): ETGVTQSPTHLIKTRGQQVTLRCSSQSGHNTVSWYQQALGQGPQFIFQYYREEENGRGNFPPRFSGLQFPNYSSELNVNALELDDSALYLCASSLAGGLTYEQYFGPGTRLTVT.

This clonotype has a handful of counts. The CDR3 reads CASSLFVADEQFF. The CDR3, as DNA: TGTGCCAGCAGCTTATTTGTTGCCGATGAGCAGTTCTTC. This chain links TRBV7-2 with TRBJ2-1, with D unclear. The CDR3 covers 13 residues. Trimming left V 2 bases short and J 8 bases short, with 10 bases between. Per germline, CDR1 SGHTA and CDR2 FQGNSA.

The chain couples TRBV6-5 to TRBJ2-3; D may be TRBD2 (6 bases). V lost 0 bases to trimming and J lost 0 bases, with 10 bases between them. The CDR3 spans 16 residues. The germline V gene has CDR1 MNHEY and CDR2 SVGAGI. Here the CDR3 DNA reads TGTGCCAGCAGTTACTCGCTAGCGCGGAGCACAGATACGCAGTATTTT. Residues: CASSYSLARSTDTQYF.